These T cell receptor beta chains were read from a single sample in a study of cytomegalovirus exposure and HLA in healthy donors. The table came from immunoSEQ multiplex PCR; TCRdb's copy has only in-frame clones and leaves some out. The data include 100,000 to 150,000 clones; the top ten clones carry about 1.5%. Material: PBMCs. These receptors were taken from a woman in her forties in good health and CMV-seropositive. Each CDR3 is given with its conserved first and last residue. Fields, in order: D gene, J gene, V gene, CDR3 DNA, CDR3 protein. D genes are given only for firm matches.

>-|TRBJ2-7|TRBV5-1
TGCGCCAGCAGCTTCAACAACGAGCAGTACTTC
CASSFNNEQYF
>-|TRBJ2-5|TRBV30
TGTGCCTGGAGCCCTAAGGGGGAGACCCAGTACTTC
CAWSPKGETQYF
>-|TRBJ2-5|TRBV2
TGTGCCAGCAGCTCGGACTCGCGCCAAGAGACCCAGTACTTC
CASSSDSRQETQYF
>-|TRBJ2-7|TRBV27
TGTGCCAGCAGTCCGATACCAGGTTACGAGCAGTACTTC
CASSPIPGYEQYF
>TRBD1|TRBJ2-7|TRBV28
TGTGCCAGCAACACGGGACAGGGACTCTACGAGCAGTACTTC
CASNTGQGLYEQYF
>-|TRBJ2-5|TRBV19
TGTGCCAGTAGTGCATGGACAGAAGAGACCCAGTACTTC
CASSAWTEETQYF
>TRBD1|TRBJ2-7|TRBV6-6
TGTGCCAGCGTCCAGGGGGCCTCCTACGAGCAGTACTTC
CASVQGASYEQYF
>TRBD2|TRBJ2-5|TRBV27
TGTGCCAGCAGTTCGGCCGCGGGAGGGCCGGGGGAGACCCAGTACTTC
CASSSAAGGPGETQYF
>TRBD2|TRBJ2-1|TRBV13
TGTGCCAGCAGCTCAGAGGGGACTAGCGGGTTAAATGAGCAGTTCTTC
CASSSEGTSGLNEQFF
>-|TRBJ2-2|TRBV19
TGTGCCAGTACGAGGCACGGTGGAAGGACCGGGGAGCTGTTTTTT
CASTRHGGRTGELFF
>TRBD1|TRBJ2-7|TRBV19
TGTGCCAGTAGTACCGGGACAGGGTTTCACGAGCAGTACTTC
CASSTGTGFHEQYF
>-|TRBJ2-1|TRBV5-1
TGCGCCAGCAGCTTGGTGACTGCTGACAATGAGCAGTTCTTC
CASSLVTADNEQFF
>-|TRBJ1-1|TRBV28
TGTGCCAGCAGCCCAGGGGCGCGGACTGAAGCTTTCTTT
CASSPGARTEAFF
>-|TRBJ1-2|TRBV28
TGTGCCAGCAGCACCCTTGAGCGGGTTGACTATGGCTACACCTTC
CASSTLERVDYGYTF
>TRBD1|TRBJ1-1|TRBV28
TGTGCCAGCAGTTCCCAAAGACAGGGTCTGAACACTGAAGCTTTCTTT
CASSSQRQGLNTEAFF
>TRBD2|TRBJ2-1|TRBV30
TGTGCCTGGAGGATTAGCGGGAGCTCCTACAATGAGCAGTTCTTC
CAWRISGSSYNEQFF
>-|TRBJ1-1|TRBV5-1
TGCGCCAGCAGCTTAGCTCTTGGCAGGGCGAACACTGAAGCTTTCTTT
CASSLALGRANTEAFF
>-|TRBJ2-7|TRBV10-3
TGTGCCATCAGTGAGACAGGAGGGGTAGATTCCTACGAGCAGTACTTC
CAISETGGVDSYEQYF
>TRBD1|TRBJ1-2|TRBV7-8
TGTGCCAGCAGCCCCTCGGGACAGAATAACTATGGCTACACCTTC
CASSPSGQNNYGYTF
>TRBD1|TRBJ1-1|TRBV19
TGTGCCAGTAGTATGGACAGGGGGCGAATCACTGAAGCTTTCTTT
CASSMDRGRITEAFF